A single sample is the source of the 25 T cell receptor beta chains below, sequenced in a study of control samples from healthy donors and cancer patients. The repertoire was sequenced with immunoSEQ multiplex PCR; TCRdb's copy has only in-frame clones and lacks some. Seen here are tens of thousands of clones, approximately 90% observed once, and the top ten hold roughly 22%. The sequencing sample was made of PBMCs. All receptors derive from a woman aged 40 to 49 with head and neck cancer.

This clone was observed once. V is TRBV18 and J is TRBJ2-1; either TRBD1 or TRBD2 may fit D (5 bases each). V was pared by 4 bases and J by 4 bases, with 14 bases between. The CDR3 covers 15 residues. Germline V gene data show CDR1 as KGHSH and CDR2 as LQKENI. In DNA form, the CDR3 reads TGTGCCAGCTCACGAGCCGGGGCTAAATACAATGAGCAGTTCTTC. Protein sequence: CASSRAGAKYNEQFF.

V gene TRBV28 combines with J gene TRBJ2-2; 9 bases map to TRBD2. The V segment lost 5 bases and the J segment 7 bases; nucleotides outside the gene matches: 11. Germline V gives CDR1 MDHEN, CDR2 SYDVKM. CDR3 length equals 16 residues. The DNA of the CDR3 is TGTGCCAGCAGTCACTATAGCGGGAGAGGGGGCGGGGAGCTGTTTTTT. Residues: CASSHYSGRGGGELFF.

J is TRBJ1-2 and V is TRBV27, with D maybe TRBD1 (5 bases). CDR3 length: 12 amino acids. V was shortened by 8 bases and J by 1 base, with 8 bases between the two germline ends. Germline V gene sequence: CDR1 MNHEY, CDR2 SMNVEV (reference sequence). The CDR3 DNA is TGTGCCAGCGGGGGTTTTAACTATGGCTACACCTTC. This codes for CASGGFNYGYTF.

The count of this clone is one. The V call is TRBV3-1 (or the pseudogene TRBV3-2), the J call TRBJ2-7, with 7 bases fitting TRBD2. This CDR3 contains 14 residues. Germline V lookup: CDR1 LGHDT, CDR2 YNNKEL (reference sequence). V gave up 0 bases and J gave up 6 bases; unmatched junction bases: 5. CDR3 coding DNA: TGTGCCAGCAGCCAAGATCGGGGGGTCCGCGAGCAGTACTTC. Residues: CASSQDRGVREQYF.

The gene calls are TRBV2 and TRBJ2-3, with 10 bases lining up with TRBD2. Unmatched junction bases numbered 0, after V lost 9 bases and J lost 0 bases. The CDR3 totals 13 residues. CDR1 and CDR2 from the germline V gene are SNHLY and FYNNEI. Written as DNA, the CDR3 is TGTGCCAGGGGACTAGCGAGCACAGATACGCAGTATTTT. Protein product: CARGLASTDTQYF.

This clone was observed a handful of times. The rearrangement uses TRBV7-8 and TRBJ1-5; D is perhaps TRBD1 (5 bases). Trimming removed 7 bases from V and 2 bases from J, with 15 bases in between. CDR3 length equals 15 residues. Germline CDR1 SGHVS, CDR2 FQNEAQ. The CDR3 DNA is TGTGCCAGCACCCCCTGGGGCTCGGGCAATCAGCCCCAGCATTTT. This sequence encodes CASTPWGSGNQPQHF.

The gene calls are TRBV12-3 or TRBV12-4 and TRBJ2-5; TRBD1 matches 8 bases. J lost 4 bases, V lost 6 bases, and 4 bases had no gene match. The CDR3 length is 13 residues. This chain's CDR3 is CASSTTGAETQYF. The DNA of the CDR3 is TGTGCCAGCAGCACGACAGGGGCAGAGACCCAGTACTTC.

This rearrangement joins TRBV9 to TRBJ2-3; TRBD2 might be the D (6 bases). V dropped 2 bases and J dropped 8 bases, with 24 bases sitting between them. This CDR3 is 17 amino acids long. Germline loops: CDR1 SGDLS, CDR2 YYNGEE. The CDR3 reads CASSVSPSQAVGGTQYF. As DNA, the CDR3 is TGTGCCAGCAGCGTCTCCCCCTCCCAGGCCGTCGGGGGTACGCAGTATTTT.

V and J are TRBV7-9 and TRBJ2-3; D is perhaps TRBD2 (6 bases). This CDR3 is built from 14 residues. Trimming shortened V by 5 bases and J by 0 bases, and 9 bases separated the two germline ends. CDR1 is SEHNR and CDR2 is FQNEAQ in the germline V gene (reference sequence). The CDR3 bases are TGTGCCAGCAGCCCGGGACTCAGCACAGATACGCAGTATTTT. Its translation: CASSPGLSTDTQYF.

CDR3 sequence: CASSIRGGATNEKLFF. The CDR3 DNA follows: TGTGCCAGTAGTATAAGAGGAGGGGCGACTAATGAAAAACTGTTTTTT. The V call is TRBV19, the J call TRBJ1-4, with a possible D match to TRBD1 (5 bases). The CDR3 has 16 residues. Germline CDR1 is LNHDA and CDR2 is SQIVND (reference sequence). Between the trimmed V and J ends, which lost 2 bases and 2 bases, there was a span of 12 bases.

The chain uses TRBV13 and TRBJ2-1; 9 bases align to TRBD1. CDR3 length: 14 residues. V lost 4 bases to trimming and J lost 8 bases; unmatched junction nucleotides: 6. CDR1 and CDR2 from the germline V gene are PRHDT and FYEKMQ (reference sequence). Here the CDR3 DNA reads TGTGCCAGCAGCTACGGGACAGGGAGGGATGAGCAGTTCTTC. It translates to CASSYGTGRDEQFF.

The rearrangement joins TRBV27 to TRBJ1-2; D might be TRBD1 (6 bases). Germline assignment: CDR1 MNHEY and CDR2 SMNVEV (reference sequence). This CDR3 is built from 13 residues. Trimming removed 3 bases at V and 4 bases at J, with 9 bases between. DNA of the CDR3: TGTGCCAGCAGTTTCGGCAGGGGCTATGGCTACACCTTC. It specifies CASSFGRGYGYTF.

The rearrangement uses TRBV7-9 and TRBJ2-2; D may correspond to TRBD1 or TRBD2 (7 bases each). Germline lookup yields CDR1 SEHNR and CDR2 FQNEAQ (reference sequence). The CDR3 has 16 residues. V was pared by 6 bases and J by 0 bases, with 14 bases between. In DNA, the CDR3 is TGTGCCAGCAGAAAGCGGGACAGCACGAACACCGGGGAGCTGTTTTTT. This gives the protein CASRKRDSTNTGELFF.

V usage is TRBV18 and J usage is TRBJ1-2; 12 bases fit TRBD1. CDR1 and CDR2 (germline): KGHSH, LQKENI. The CDR3 spans 15 residues. V shed 3 bases and J 5 bases; nucleotides not matched to a gene: 4. The DNA of the CDR3 is TGTGCCAGCTCACCCCGGGACAGGGGGCTGTATGGCTACACCTTC. Its translation: CASSPRDRGLYGYTF. Full variable domain (rest looked up from reference TRBV18 and TRBJ1-2): NAGVMQNPRHLVRRRGQEARLRCSPMKGHSHVYWYRQLPEEGLKFMVYLQKENIIDESGMPKERFSAEFPKEGPSILRIQQVVRGDSAAYFCASSPRDRGLYGYTFGSGTRLTVV.

CDR3 region: CASSILGTGDGNTIYF. The CDR3 coding sequence is TGTGCCAGTAGTATTTTGGGGACAGGGGATGGAAACACCATATATTTT. The V call is TRBV19, the J call TRBJ1-3, with 10 nucleotides matching TRBD1. V trimming: 3 bases; J trimming: 3 bases; junction bases outside the gene matches: 5. Germline V gene data show CDR1 as LNHDA and CDR2 as SQIVND (reference sequence). CDR3 length: 16 residues.

The V and J genes are TRBV27 and TRBJ1-2, with 7 bases identical to TRBD1. CDR3 length: 14 residues. Per the germline V gene, CDR1 is MNHEY and CDR2 is SMNVEV (reference sequence). The trim removed 2 bases at V and 4 bases at J, leaving 4 bases unmatched. CDR3 DNA: TGTGCCAGCAGTTTAACAGGGGAGGGCTATGGCTACACCTTC. Protein: CASSLTGEGYGYTF.

This CDR3 is CSVGRPQETQYF. For the CDR3, the DNA is TGCAGCGTTGGTCGGCCACAAGAGACCCAGTACTTC. The chain links TRBV29-1 to TRBJ2-5; D unclear. Trimming cost V 4 bases and J 2 bases, with 8 bases left between them. Germline V CDR1 and CDR2: SQVTM, ANQGSEA. The CDR3 is 12 amino acids.

The V gene is TRBV5-6, the J gene TRBJ2-5, with TRBD2 identical over 14 bases. Germline lookup yields CDR1 SGHDT and CDR2 YYEEEE. V lost 4 bases and J lost 4; bases outside the gene matches: 6. This CDR3 has 16 amino acids. CDR3 sequence: CASSRGLAGGGETQYF. CDR3 bases: TGTGCCAGCAGCAGAGGACTAGCGGGAGGTGGAGAGACCCAGTACTTC. The whole variable domain, filled in from reference TRBV5-6 and TRBJ2-5, reads DAGVTQSPTHLIKTRGQQVTLRCSPKSGHDTVSWYQQALGQGPQFIFQYYEEEERQRGNFPDRFSGHQFPNYSSELNVNALLLGDSALYLCASSRGLAGGGETQYFGPGTRLLVL.

This chain joins TRBV3-1 (or the pseudogene TRBV3-2) and TRBJ1-2; unclear D gene. CDR1 is LGHDT and CDR2 is YNNKEL in the germline V gene (reference sequence). Trimming removed 2 bases at V and 1 base at J, with 5 bases between. The CDR3 length is 13 residues. The CDR3 DNA reads TGTGCCAGCAGCCAACCGAGTAACTATGGCTACACCTTC. It translates to CASSQPSNYGYTF.

The chain is built from TRBV10-2 and TRBJ2-1; the D is unclear. The ends were cut back, 6 bases at V and 2 bases at J, with 14 bases in the middle. CDR1 is WSHSY, CDR2 SAAADI, per germline. The CDR3 spans 15 residues. DNA for the CDR3: TGCGCCAGCAGCTATTTACCGCGAACCTACAATGAGCAGTTCTTC. Translating gives CASSYLPRTYNEQFF.

This rearrangement joins TRBV15 to TRBJ1-1; TRBD1 might be the D (5 bases). Per the germline V gene, CDR1 is LNHNV and CDR2 is YYDKDF (reference sequence). Trimming removed 0 bases at V and 2 bases at J, with 16 bases between. The CDR3 is 17 residues long. The CDR3 loop reads CATSRDGGRQPNTEAFF. In DNA form, the CDR3 reads TGTGCCACCAGCAGAGATGGGGGAAGGCAGCCTAACACTGAAGCTTTCTTT. The variable domain in full, completed from reference TRBV15 and TRBJ1-1, reads DAMVIQNPRYQVTQFGKPVTLSCSQTLNHNVMYWYQQKSSQAPKLLFHYYDKDFNNEADTPDNFQSRRPNTSFCFLDIRSPGLGDTAMYLCATSRDGGRQPNTEAFFGQGTRLTVV.

The sample holds one count of this clone. The V and J genes are TRBV28 and TRBJ1-2; D not certain. The CDR3 has 13 amino acids. CDR1 is MDHEN and CDR2 is SYDVKM in the germline V gene. The V and J ends lost 2 bases and 4 bases respectively, with 8 bases between them. The CDR3 loop is CASSLTVSYGYTF. As DNA, the CDR3 is TGTGCCAGCAGTTTAACGGTTAGCTATGGCTACACCTTC.

V gene TRBV6-4 combines with J gene TRBJ1-5; the D is unclear. CDR3 size: 13 residues. V lost 4 bases, J lost 4 bases, and 8 bases lay in between. Germline CDR1 and CDR2: MRHNA and SNTAGT. The CDR3 DNA follows: TGTGCCAGCAGTGGGGCACCTAATCAGCCCCAGCATTTT. Protein: CASSGAPNQPQHF.

The chain employs TRBV19 and TRBJ2-7, with 9 nucleotides matching TRBD1. The CDR3 covers 15 residues. V gave up 7 bases and J gave up 5 bases; unmatched junction bases: 12. Per the germline V gene, CDR1 is LNHDA and CDR2 is SQIVND (reference sequence). The CDR3 nucleotides are TGTGCCAGTACCAGAGCGGGACAGGGTTGGGACGAGCAGTACTTC. This codes for CASTRAGQGWDEQYF.

The chain couples TRBV7-7 to TRBJ2-2; 10 bases fit TRBD2. In germline, CDR1 is SSHAT, CDR2 FNYEAQ (reference sequence). V lost 5 bases and J lost 4; bases outside the gene matches: 4. The CDR3 has 15 residues. For the CDR3, the DNA is TGTGCCAGCAGCCCCAGCGGGGGGGGCACCGGGGAGCTGTTTTTT. This sequence encodes CASSPSGGGTGELFF.